The following is a T cell receptor (beta chain) sequence with its context. Its antigen is not identified. The V gene lost 6 bases and the J gene lost 1 base, with 22 bases spanning the gap. The CDR3 has 18 amino acids. Germline CDR1 reads MDHEN; CDR2 reads SYDVKM. Data came from immunoSEQ multiplex PCR; TCRdb stores just in-frame clones and leaves some out. The repertoire holds some 280,000 clones, 90% to 95% seen once, with about 0.5% in the top ten. This sample was taken from a study of T cell responses to AZD1222 COVID-19 vaccine. Study results and limitations: At study baseline, merely six AZD1222 recipients were seropositive.

The TCR comes from an adult who received the AZD1222 COVID-19 vaccine. The chain links TRBV28 to TRBJ2-1; either TRBD1 or TRBD2 may supply D (6 bases each). Specimen: peripheral blood, collected 28 days after the second AZD1222 dose. CDR3 sequence (DNA): TGTGCCAGCAGCCCCTGGGAGGAGGGGGAATGGTCCTACAATGAGCAGTTCTTC. Protein sequence: CASSPWEEGEWSYNEQFF.